The TCR beta chain described here comes from a study of early T cells in non-severe SARS-CoV-2 infection. CDR3 length: 18 amino acids. Germline V lookup: CDR1 MNHEY, CDR2 SVGEGT. Losses at the gene ends were 5 bases for V and 3 bases for J; bases not matched to a gene: 12. TCRdb used MiXCR to reprocess the 5' RACE reads, holding one entry per CDR3 protein. The sample has 75,000 to 100,000 distinct CDR3 sequences; about 15% are singletons. This clonotype was obtained from an adult who was a healthcare worker with PCR-confirmed SARS-CoV-2 infection or an uninfected control (not recorded which). The J gene is TRBJ2-5, the V gene TRBV6-2 or TRBV6-3; TRBD2 agrees at 13 bases. The specimen was whole blood. In DNA form, the CDR3 reads TGTGCCAGCAGTGGGACTAGCGGGAAACGCCGGCGAGAAGAGACCCAGTACTTC. Translation gives CASSGTSGKRRREETQYF.